This T cell receptor (beta chain) is from a study of blood T cell repertoires in COVID-19. Study at large: The origin of the acute and convalescent COVID-19 samples was the United States, Italy and Spain.

In the authors' methods: Cell counts per sample came from amplifying reference gene primers. Assay used: immunoSEQ multiplex PCR; TCRdb lists only in-frame clones, some missing. That table is the source of V, J and clone size, and D and trimming were worked out from the DNA. The repertoire consists of about 210,000 clones, with 70% to 90% occurring once and the leading ten covering approximately 0.9%. Germline lookup yields CDR1 SNHLY and CDR2 FYNNEI. CDR3 length equals 15 residues. The V gene end was trimmed by 6 bases and the J gene end by 6 bases; junction bases not matched to a gene: 8. The sample consisted of peripheral blood. The sequence was obtained from a man aged 55 to 69 with COVID-19, enrolled during active disease. V and J are TRBV2 and TRBJ1-5; 10 positions agree with TRBD1. Here the CDR3 reads CASRATGGVFQPQHF. In DNA, the CDR3 is TGTGCCAGCAGGGCGACAGGGGGCGTATTTCAGCCCCAGCATTTT.